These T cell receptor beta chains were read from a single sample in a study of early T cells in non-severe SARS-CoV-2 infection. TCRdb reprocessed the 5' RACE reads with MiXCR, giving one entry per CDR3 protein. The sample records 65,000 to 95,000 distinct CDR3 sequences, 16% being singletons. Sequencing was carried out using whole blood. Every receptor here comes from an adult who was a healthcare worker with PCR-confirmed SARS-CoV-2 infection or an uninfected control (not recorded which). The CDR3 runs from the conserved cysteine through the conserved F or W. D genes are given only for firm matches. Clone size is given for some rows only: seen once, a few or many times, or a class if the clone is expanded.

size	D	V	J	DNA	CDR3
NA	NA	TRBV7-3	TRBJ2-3	TGTGCCAGCAGCCCGGGACCCACTTCCACAGATACGCAGTATTTT	CASSPGPTSTDTQYF
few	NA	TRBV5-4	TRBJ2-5	TGTGCCAGCTCCAGATGGCCAGGGAATGAACTTGAGACCCAGTACTTC	CASSRWPGNELETQYF
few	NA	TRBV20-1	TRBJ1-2	TGCAGTGCTAAACAGGGCCACTATGGCTACACCTTC	CSAKQGHYGYTF
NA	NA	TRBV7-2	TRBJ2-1	TGTGCCAGCAGGTCGGGGGAATCAGGGACTGAGCAGTTCTTC	CASRSGESGTEQFF
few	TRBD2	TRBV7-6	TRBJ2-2	TGTGCCAGCAGCCGAAGGTCTAGCGGGACGTCCGGGGAGCTGTTTTTT	CASSRRSSGTSGELFF
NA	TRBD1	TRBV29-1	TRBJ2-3	TGCAGCGTTGAATTGAGAGGACAGGGGCTTGTTACGCAGTATTTT	CSVELRGQGLVTQYF
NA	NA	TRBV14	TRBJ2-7	TGTGCCAGCAGCCAAGTTTCCTACGAGCAGTACTTC	CASSQVSYEQYF
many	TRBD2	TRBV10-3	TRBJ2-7	TGTGCCATCAGTGAGTCCGGAGGACTAGCGGGAGCTTCCCACGAGCAGTACTTC	CAISESGGLAGASHEQYF
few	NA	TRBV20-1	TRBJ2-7	TGCAGTGCTAGAGTCTCACGGGGTTACCACGAGCAGTACTTC	CSARVSRGYHEQYF
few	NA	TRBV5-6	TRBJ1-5	TGTGCCAGCAGCTCGAGACAGGTTTTCAATCAGCCCCAGCATTTT	CASSSRQVFNQPQHF
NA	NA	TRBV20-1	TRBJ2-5	TGCAGTGCTAGAAAAAGCGGGCTGCAAGAGACCCAGTACTTC	CSARKSGLQETQYF
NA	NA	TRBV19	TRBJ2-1	TGTGCCAGTACCCCAAGGGGGAAGGCCTACAATGAGCAGTTCTTC	CASTPRGKAYNEQFF
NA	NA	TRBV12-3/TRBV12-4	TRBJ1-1	TGTGCCAGCAGTTTAAGGCGCCCAGGGACTGAAGCTTTCTTT	CASSLRRPGTEAFF
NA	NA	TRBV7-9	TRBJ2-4	TGTGCCAGCACCTGGAAAGACAAAAACATTCAGTACTTC	CASTWKDKNIQYF
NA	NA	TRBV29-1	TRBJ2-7	TGCAGCGTTGCTCCACATAGGGTTTCCTACGAGCAGTACTTC	CSVAPHRVSYEQYF
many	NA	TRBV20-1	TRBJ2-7	TGCAGTGCCCCAGCAAAGGGGAAAGGCACCTACGAGCAGTACTTC	CSAPAKGKGTYEQYF
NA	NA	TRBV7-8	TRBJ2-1	TGTGCCAGCAGCTTAGAACTAGGAAGATCTGATGAGCAGTTCTTC	CASSLELGRSDEQFF
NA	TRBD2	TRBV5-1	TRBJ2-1	TGCGCCAGCAGTACTAGCGGGAGCTCCTACAATGAGCAGTTCTTC	CASSTSGSSYNEQFF
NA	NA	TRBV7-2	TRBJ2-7	TGTGCCAGCAGCTACCGGGGCCGACATTGGTGGTACTTC	CASSYRGRHWWYF
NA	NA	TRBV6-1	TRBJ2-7	TGTGCCAGCAGTGAAGCGCTAGGGACCGACCTTTACGAGCAGTACTTC	CASSEALGTDLYEQYF
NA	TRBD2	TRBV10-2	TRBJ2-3	TGCGCCAGCAGTGGCGGGAGCGGTAGGGATACGCAGTATTTT	CASSGGSGRDTQYF
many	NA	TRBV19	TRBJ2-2	TGTGCCAGTAGCAAGGATAGGGCCGGGGAGCTGTTTTTT	CASSKDRAGELFF
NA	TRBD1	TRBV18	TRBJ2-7	TGTGCCAACTCGCGGGCACAGGGGACAAGCAACGAGCAGTACTTC	CANSRAQGTSNEQYF
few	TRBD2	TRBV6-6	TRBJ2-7	TGTGCCAGCAGTCTAAGACTAGCGGACGATACCTACGAGCAGTACTTC	CASSLRLADDTYEQYF
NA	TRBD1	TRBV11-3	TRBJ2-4	TGTGCCAGCAGCTATGCCCGGGGGACAGGGGTAGCCAAAAACATTCAGTACTTC	CASSYARGTGVAKNIQYF
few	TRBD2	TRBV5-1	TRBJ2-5	TGCGCCAGCAGCTCAACTAGCGGGTTCTCGGGGACCCAGTACTTC	CASSSTSGFSGTQYF
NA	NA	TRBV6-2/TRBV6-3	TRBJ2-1	TGTGCCAGCAGTTGGACCCCACTAGCCTACAATGAGCAGTTCTTC	CASSWTPLAYNEQFF
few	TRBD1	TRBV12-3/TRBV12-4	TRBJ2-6	TGTGCCAGCACCCAGGGGGCTGGGGCCAACGTCCTGACTTTC	CASTQGAGANVLTF
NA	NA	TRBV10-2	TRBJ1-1	TGCGCCAGCAGTGACAGCCTTGGCACTGAAGCTTTCTTT	CASSDSLGTEAFF
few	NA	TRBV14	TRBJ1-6	TGTGCCAGCAGCCCAGGGAATTCACCCCTCCACTTT	CASSPGNSPLHF
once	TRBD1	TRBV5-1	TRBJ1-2	TGCGCCAGCAGCACAATACAGGGGCACTATGGCTACACCTTC	CASSTIQGHYGYTF
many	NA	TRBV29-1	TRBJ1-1	TGCAGCGGAAGGGATGCCACTGAAGCTTTCTTT	CSGRDATEAFF
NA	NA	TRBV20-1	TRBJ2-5	TGCAGTGCTAGAGACCTACTGGGCGGGTCCCAAGAGACCCAGTACTTC	CSARDLLGGSQETQYF
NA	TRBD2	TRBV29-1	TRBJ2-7	TGCAGCGTTTCTGGAGCGGGGCTCTCTCCGGAGCAGTACTTC	CSVSGAGLSPEQYF
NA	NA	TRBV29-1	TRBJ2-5	TGCAGCGTTGATCTAGCTTCGGAGACCCAGTACTTC	CSVDLASETQYF
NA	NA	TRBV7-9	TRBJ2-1	TGTGCCAGCAGTCCGGACATCTACAATGAGCAGTTCTTC	CASSPDIYNEQFF
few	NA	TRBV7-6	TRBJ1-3	TGTGCCAGCAGCACCGTCCCTAACTCTGGAAACACCATATATTTT	CASSTVPNSGNTIYF
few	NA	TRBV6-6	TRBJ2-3	TGTGCCAGCAGTTCCGGGGGTGGCACAGATACGCAGTATTTT	CASSSGGGTDTQYF
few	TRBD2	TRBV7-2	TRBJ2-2	TGTGCCAGCAGCCGTAGCGGGAAGGCCGGGGAGCTGTTTTTT	CASSRSGKAGELFF
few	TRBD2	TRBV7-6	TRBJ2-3	TGTGCCAGCAGCCCTCATCCTAGCGGGGCGGAAGTGGATACGCAGTATTTT	CASSPHPSGAEVDTQYF
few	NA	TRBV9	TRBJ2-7	TGTGCCAGCAGTCGTAGCTTAACCGGCGGGCCCTACGAGCAGTACTTC	CASSRSLTGGPYEQYF
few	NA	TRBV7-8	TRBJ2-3	TGTGCCAGCAGCTCAACGTGGGGGCGGGGAGATACGCAGTATTTT	CASSSTWGRGDTQYF
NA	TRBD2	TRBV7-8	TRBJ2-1	TGTGCCAGCAGCCCCCGACTAGCGTCACCCTACAATGAGCAGTTCTTC	CASSPRLASPYNEQFF
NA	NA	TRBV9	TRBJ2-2	TGTGCCAGCAGCCCGAGGGCCGGGGAGCTGTTTTTT	CASSPRAGELFF
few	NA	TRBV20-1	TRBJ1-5	TGCAGTGCTAATCTACTCGGGCAGCCCCAGCATTTT	CSANLLGQPQHF
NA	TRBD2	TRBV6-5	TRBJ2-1	TGTGCCAGCAGCCCATCCCAGCGGGGGCGGGGGGATGAGCAGTTCTTC	CASSPSQRGRGDEQFF